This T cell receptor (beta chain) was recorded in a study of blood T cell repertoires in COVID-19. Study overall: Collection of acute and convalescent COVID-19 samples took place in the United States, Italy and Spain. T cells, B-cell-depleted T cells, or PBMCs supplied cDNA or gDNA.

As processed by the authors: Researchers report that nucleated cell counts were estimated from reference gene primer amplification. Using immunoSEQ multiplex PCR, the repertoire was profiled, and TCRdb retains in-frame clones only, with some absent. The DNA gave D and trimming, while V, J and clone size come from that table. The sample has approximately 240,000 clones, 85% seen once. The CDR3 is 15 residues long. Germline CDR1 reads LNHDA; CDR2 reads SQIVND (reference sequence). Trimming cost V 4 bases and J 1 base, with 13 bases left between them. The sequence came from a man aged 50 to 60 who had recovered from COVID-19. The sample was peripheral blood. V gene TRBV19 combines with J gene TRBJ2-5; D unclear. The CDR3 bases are TGTGCCAGTAGTAATCCGGCGACATTCCAAGAGACCCAGTACTTC. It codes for CASSNPATFQETQYF.